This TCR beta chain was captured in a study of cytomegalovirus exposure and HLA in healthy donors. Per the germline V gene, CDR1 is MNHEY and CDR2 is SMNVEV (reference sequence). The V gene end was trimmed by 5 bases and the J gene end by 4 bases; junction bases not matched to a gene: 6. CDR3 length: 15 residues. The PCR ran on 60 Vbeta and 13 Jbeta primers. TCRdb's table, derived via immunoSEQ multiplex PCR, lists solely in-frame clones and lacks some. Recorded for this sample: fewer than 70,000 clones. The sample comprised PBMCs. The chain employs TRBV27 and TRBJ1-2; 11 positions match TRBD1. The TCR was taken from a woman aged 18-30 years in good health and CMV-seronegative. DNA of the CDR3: TGTGCCAGCAGTCCACGGGACAGGGGGATCTATGGCTACACCTTC. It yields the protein CASSPRDRGIYGYTF.